A few counts support the clone carrying this TCR beta chain. The antigen is undetermined. The sample carries other DNA sequences with the same CDR3. The data originate from a study of cytomegalovirus exposure and HLA in healthy donors. Vbeta (60) and Jbeta (13) primers were used in the PCR. This table comes from immunoSEQ multiplex PCR, and its TCRdb copy is limited to in-frame clones, with some not included. In the table there are about 200,000 clones, 9.5% to 15% of which are singletons. J gave up 5 bases and V 0 bases, and 3 bases lay outside the gene matches. There are 14 residues in the CDR3. From germline, CDR1 is SGDLS and CDR2 YYNGEE. Notes on the study in general: In a later analysis, the majority of CMV-associated beta chains seemingly showed HLA restriction. Usually a TCR sequence was rare, but some public TCRs were found in many donors.

The rearrangement joins TRBV9 to TRBJ2-5; 8 nucleotides line up with TRBD2. The sequencing sample was made of PBMCs. This receptor was obtained from a man aged 45-65 years in good health and CMV-seropositive. DNA of the CDR3: TGTGCCAGCAGCGTAGGTGTAGCGGGGGAGACCCAGTACTTC. It translates to CASSVGVAGETQYF.